This passage covers 6 T cell receptor beta chains from one sample sequenced in a study of blood T cell repertoires in COVID-19 (dated by TCRdb to the early 2020s). Receptor amplification or capture employed the immunoSEQ multiplex PCR assay. In TCRdb, the immuneACCESS table is reduced to in-frame sequences with V and J assigned. These tables do not hold every clone; where another copy was compared, an unresolved V gene accounts for under half, and the others remain unexplained. This sample comprises some 220,000 clones, around 90% of them detected only once. More than 0.8% of the sample is in the top ten clones. Sequenced: peripheral blood. These receptor sequences come from a man younger than 40 with COVID-19, enrolled during active disease.

The genes are TRBV4-1 and TRBJ2-2, with 9 bases identical to TRBD1. The CDR3 spans 16 residues. Germline values: CDR1 MGHRA, CDR2 YSYEKL. V lost 3 bases, J lost 1 base, and 3 bases stayed unmatched. CDR3 amino acids: CASSHLDRGNTGELFF. CDR3 DNA sequence: TGCGCCAGCAGCCATTTGGACAGGGGGAACACCGGGGAGCTGTTTTTT.

The chain joins TRBV3-1 (or the pseudogene TRBV3-2) to TRBJ2-3, with 7 bases that match TRBD2. There are 13 residues in the CDR3. CDR1 is LGHDT, CDR2 YNNKEL, per germline (reference sequence). V was clipped by 4 bases and J by 7 bases; unmatched bases: 5. As DNA, the CDR3 is TGTGCCAGCAGCCCCCCACTAGCGCATACGCAGTATTTT. The encoded protein is CASSPPLAHTQYF.

The chain couples TRBV5-1 to TRBJ2-5; TRBD2 aligns across 8 bases. Looked up from germline, CDR1 is SGHRS and CDR2 is YFSETQ. This CDR3 contains 16 residues. Trimming removed 5 bases from V and 1 base from J; junction bases left unmatched: 10. The CDR3 region has the DNA TGCGCCAGCAGGAGGGACTCCGGGAGGGCCCAAGAGACCCAGTACTTC. It codes for CASRRDSGRAQETQYF. Filled out from reference TRBV5-1 and TRBJ2-5, the complete variable domain reads KAGVTQTPRYLIKTRGQQVTLSCSPISGHRSVSWYQQTPGQGLQFLFEYFSETQRNKGNFPGRFSGRQFSNSRSEMNVSTLELGDSALYLCASRRDSGRAQETQYFGPGTRLLVL.

The gene calls are TRBV5-4 and TRBJ2-1, with 9 bases that match TRBD1. Germline V CDR1 and CDR2: SGHNT, YYREEE (reference sequence). The V gene end was trimmed by 4 bases and the J gene end by 6 bases; junction bases not matched to a gene: 8. The CDR3 extends over 15 amino acids. Written as DNA, the CDR3 is TGTGCCAGCAGCCGGGGACAGGGAATATTCAATGAGCAGTTCTTC. Translating it yields CASSRGQGIFNEQFF.

This clone appeared a single time. The chain recombines TRBV5-1 with TRBJ2-7; D is undetermined. Looked up from germline, CDR1 is SGHRS and CDR2 is YFSETQ. This CDR3 is 14 amino acids long. Trimming pared 0 bases from V and 0 bases from J, leaving 7 bases between. Here the CDR3 DNA reads TGCGCCAGCAGCTTGGCATCGAGCTCCTACGAGCAGTACTTC. Amino acids: CASSLASSSYEQYF.

V and J are TRBV7-2 and TRBJ2-5; weak D call: TRBD2 (5 bases). Deletions cut 5 bases from V and 0 bases from J, with 10 bases between. The CDR3 is 14 residues long. Germline V lookup: CDR1 SGHTA, CDR2 FQGNSA. The CDR3, as DNA: TGTGCCAGCAGCCCTACTAGGGACCAAGAGACCCAGTACTTC. It is translated as CASSPTRDQETQYF.